This T cell receptor (beta chain) was identified in a study of shared clonotypes between healthy human individuals. Study-level points and caveats: Non-shared clonotypes showed lower generation probabilities than clonotypes common to all four donors.

Concerning this clone: Antigen specificity is unknown.

The germline gives CDR1 MNHEY, CDR2 SVGAGI. V dropped 8 bases and J dropped 5 bases, with 15 bases sitting between them. The CDR3 is made up of 13 amino acids. This was a deep-level run. Here immunoSEQ multiplex PCR was the method, and the copy in TCRdb shows in-frame clones only, minus some. Here the sample spans some 2,400,000 clones, 90% to 96% being singletons. This clonotype was sampled from a man between 18 and 29 years old in good health. Sequenced material: naive CD4+ T cells sorted from blood. The subset denotes: CD45RA+ positively selected. This sequence joins TRBV6-5 and TRBJ2-5, with D unclear. The CDR3 DNA reads as TGTGCCAGCCTTAGTGGGGATAGGGAGACCCAGTACTTC. Its protein product is CASLSGDRETQYF.